These 9 T cell receptor beta chains came from one sample sequenced in a study of blood T cells in healthy people across ages. The second PCR ran about 6 to 12 cycles with a sample-barcoded 5' primer and J-beta primers. TCRdb recomputed calls from the 5' RACE reads with MiXCR, one row per CDR3 protein. The profile shows 2 million or so distinct CDR3 sequences, about 50% of them singletons. The source material was blood. Receptors were obtained from a woman aged 40 to 50 in good health.

This clonotype was seen a few times. The gene calls are TRBV13 and TRBJ2-5; D tentatively reads TRBD1 or TRBD2 (6 bases each). V shed 1 base and J shed 11 bases, with 14 bases lying between them. The CDR3 extends over 13 amino acids. Germline V gives CDR1 PRHDT, CDR2 FYEKMQ (reference sequence). CDR3 sequence: CASSLVTGAEQYF. The CDR3 DNA follows: TGTGCCAGCAGCTTAGTGACGGGGGCTGAGCAGTACTTC. Complete variable domain (other parts from reference TRBV13 and TRBJ2-5): AAGVIQSPRHLIKEKRETATLKCYPIPRHDTVYWYQQGPGQDPQFLISFYEKMQSDKGSIPDRFSAQQFSDYHSELNMSSLELGDSALYFCASSLVTGAEQYFGPGTRLLVL.

With regard to this clonotype: The junction departs from the called germline gene at one end, perhaps through a read error. The J gene is TRBJ2-7, the V gene TRBV7-2; 7 bases fit TRBD1. Germline loops: CDR1 SGHTA, CDR2 FQGNSA. There are 13 residues in the CDR3. CDR3 DNA: TGTGCCAGCAGCCCGGGACAGACTTACGGGCAGTACTTC. Translating gives CASSPGQTYGQYF. Drawing the rest from reference TRBV7-2 and TRBJ2-7, the complete variable domain is GAGVSQSPSNKVTEKGKDVELRCDPISGHTALYWYRQSLGQGLEFLIYFQGNSAPDKSGLPSDRFSAERTGGSVSTLTIQRTQQEDSAVYLCASSPGQTYGQYFGPGTRLTVT.

Concerning this clonotype: An end of the junction does not agree with germline; a read error may underlie this. The CDR3 nucleotides read TGTGCCACCAGGGATTACACAGATACGCAGTATTTT. Translated, it gives CATRDYTDTQYF. The J gene is TRBJ2-3, the V gene TRBV24-1; D gene ambiguous. CDR3 length equals 12 residues. CDR1 and CDR2 from the germline V gene are KGHDR and SFDVKD.

This clonotype showed up just a few times. The chain links TRBV20-1 to TRBJ1-5, with D tentatively TRBD1 (5 bases). In germline, CDR1 is DFQATT, CDR2 SNEGSKA (reference sequence). Between the trimmed V and J ends, which lost 3 bases and 9 bases, there was a span of 21 bases. The CDR3 consists of 15 residues. Here the CDR3 reads CSARIQGVHEGPQHF. Here the CDR3 DNA reads TGCAGTGCTAGGATCCAGGGCGTCCACGAGGGGCCCCAGCATTTT.

The chain links TRBV11-1 to TRBJ2-3; D is possibly TRBD1 (6 bases). The CDR3 sequence is 15 residues long. Germline CDR1 is SGHAT and CDR2 is FQDESV (reference sequence). The V and J ends lost 2 bases and 2 bases respectively, with 11 bases between them. The CDR3 DNA reads TGTGCCAGCAGCTTACAGGGGACCCCCACAGATACGCAGTATTTT. It codes for CASSLQGTPTDTQYF.

V gene TRBV10-3 combines with J gene TRBJ2-5; D is unresolved. CDR3 length equals 12 residues. Germline V gene data show CDR1 as ENHRY and CDR2 as SYGVKD. Trimming shortened V by 3 bases and J by 7 bases, and 9 bases separated the two germline ends. CDR3 DNA: TGTGCCATCAGTGACCCATACGGGACCCAGTACTTC. It encodes CAISDPYGTQYF.

V gene TRBV6-1 combines with J gene TRBJ1-2; 7 positions match TRBD1. V lost 8 bases and J lost 8; bases outside the gene matches: 14. CDR3 length: 14 residues. Germline V gene data show CDR1 as MNHNS and CDR2 as SASEGT. The CDR3 DNA follows: TGTGCCAGCTTAGCCCAGGGGGGCGCGAGAGGCTACACCTTC. The encoded protein is CASLAQGGARGYTF.

This clonotype was observed at least ten times. V and J are TRBV7-2 and TRBJ2-1, with 7 bases that match TRBD1. V lost 3 bases, J lost 4 bases, and 6 bases stayed unmatched. The CDR3 sequence is 15 residues long. Looked up from germline, CDR1 is SGHTA and CDR2 is FQGNSA. DNA of the CDR3: TGTGCCAGCAGCTTGTCCGGGACAGATTACAATGAGCAGTTCTTC. Translation gives CASSLSGTDYNEQFF.

In regard to this clonotype: A junction boundary mismatches the germline segment, possibly from a read error. This sequence joins TRBV18 and TRBJ2-4; 10 positions match TRBD1. The CDR3 loop spans 15 amino acids. Germline values: CDR1 KGHSH, CDR2 LQKENI. The CDR3, as DNA: TGTGTCAGCTCACCAGCCGGGACAGGGGCTAATGAGCAGTACTTC. Translated: CVSSPAGTGANEQYF. The variable domain in full, with the rest retrieved from reference TRBV18 and TRBJ2-4, is NAGVMQNPRHLVRRRGQEARLRCSPMKGHSHVYWYRQLPEEGLKFMVYLQKENIIDESGMPKERFSAEFPKEGPSILRIQQVVRGDSAAYFCVSSPAGTGANEQYFGAGTRLSVL.